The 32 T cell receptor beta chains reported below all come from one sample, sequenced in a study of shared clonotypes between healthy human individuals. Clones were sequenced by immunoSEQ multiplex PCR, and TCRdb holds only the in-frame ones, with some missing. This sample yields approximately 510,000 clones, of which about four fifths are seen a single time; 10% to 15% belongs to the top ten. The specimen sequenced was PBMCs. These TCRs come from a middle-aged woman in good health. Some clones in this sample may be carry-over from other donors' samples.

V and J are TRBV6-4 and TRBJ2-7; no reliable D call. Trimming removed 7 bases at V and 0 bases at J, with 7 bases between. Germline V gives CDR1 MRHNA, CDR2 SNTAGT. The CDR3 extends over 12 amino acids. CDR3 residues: CASKAFSYEQYF. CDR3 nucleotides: TGTGCCAGCAAAGCTTTCTCCTACGAGCAGTACTTC.

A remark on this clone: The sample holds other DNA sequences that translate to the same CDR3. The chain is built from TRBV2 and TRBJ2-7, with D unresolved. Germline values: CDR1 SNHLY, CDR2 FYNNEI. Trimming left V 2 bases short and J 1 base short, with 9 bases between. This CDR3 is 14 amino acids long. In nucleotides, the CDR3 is TGTGCCAGCAGTGAATCGAGAGAGTCCTACGAGCAGTACTTC. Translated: CASSESRESYEQYF.

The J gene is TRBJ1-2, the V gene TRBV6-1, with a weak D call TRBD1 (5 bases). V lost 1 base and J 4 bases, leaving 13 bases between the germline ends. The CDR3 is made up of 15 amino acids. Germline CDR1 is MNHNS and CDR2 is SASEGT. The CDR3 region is CASSEGTRDLYGYTF. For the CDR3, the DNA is TGTGCCAGCAGTGAAGGAACTCGGGACCTCTATGGCTACACCTTC.

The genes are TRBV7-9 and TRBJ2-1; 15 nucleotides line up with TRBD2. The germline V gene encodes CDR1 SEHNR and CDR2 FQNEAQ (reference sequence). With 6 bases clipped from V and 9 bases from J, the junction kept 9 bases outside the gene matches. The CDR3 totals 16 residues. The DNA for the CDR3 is TGTGCCAGCAGTTTTCCGGGACTAGCGGGAGGTAGTGAGCAGTTCTTC. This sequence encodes CASSFPGLAGGSEQFF.

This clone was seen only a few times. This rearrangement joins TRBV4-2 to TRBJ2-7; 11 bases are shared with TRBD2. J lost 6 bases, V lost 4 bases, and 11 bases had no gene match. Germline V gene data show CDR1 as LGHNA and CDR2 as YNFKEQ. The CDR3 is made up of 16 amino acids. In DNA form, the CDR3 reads TGTGCCAGCAGCCCACACCCAACGACTAGCGGGATCGAGCAGTACTTC. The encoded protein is CASSPHPTTSGIEQYF.

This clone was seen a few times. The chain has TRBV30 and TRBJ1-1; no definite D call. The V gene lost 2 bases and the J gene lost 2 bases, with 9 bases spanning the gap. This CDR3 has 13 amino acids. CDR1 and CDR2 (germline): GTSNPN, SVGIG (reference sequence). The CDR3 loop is CAWSWHLNTEAFF. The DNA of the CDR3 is TGTGCCTGGAGTTGGCACCTAAACACTGAAGCTTTCTTT.

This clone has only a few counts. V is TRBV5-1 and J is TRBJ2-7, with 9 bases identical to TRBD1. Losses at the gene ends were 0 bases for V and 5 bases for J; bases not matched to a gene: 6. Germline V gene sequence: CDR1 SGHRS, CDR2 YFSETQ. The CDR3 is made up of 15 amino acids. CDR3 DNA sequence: TGCGCCAGCAGCTTGGACAGGGGGCAGGTGGACGAGCAGTACTTC. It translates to CASSLDRGQVDEQYF.

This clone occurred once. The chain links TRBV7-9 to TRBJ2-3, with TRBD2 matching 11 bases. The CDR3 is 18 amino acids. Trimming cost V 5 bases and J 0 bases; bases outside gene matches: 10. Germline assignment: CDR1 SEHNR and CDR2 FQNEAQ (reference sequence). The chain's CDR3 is CASSPPTGTSGSTDTQYF. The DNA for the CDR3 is TGTGCCAGCAGCCCCCCCACCGGGACTAGCGGTAGCACAGATACGCAGTATTTT. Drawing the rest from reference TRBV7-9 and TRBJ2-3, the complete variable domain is DTGVSQNPRHKITKRGQNVTFRCDPISEHNRLYWYRQTLGQGPEFLTYFQNEAQLEKSRLLSDRFSAERPKGSFSTLEIQRTEQGDSAMYLCASSPPTGTSGSTDTQYFGPGTRLTVL.

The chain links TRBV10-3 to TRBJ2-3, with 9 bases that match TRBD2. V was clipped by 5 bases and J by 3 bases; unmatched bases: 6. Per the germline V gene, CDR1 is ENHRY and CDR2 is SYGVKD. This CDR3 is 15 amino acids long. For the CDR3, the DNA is TGTGCCATCAGTTATAGCGGGAGTCCTACAGATACGCAGTATTTT. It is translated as CAISYSGSPTDTQYF.

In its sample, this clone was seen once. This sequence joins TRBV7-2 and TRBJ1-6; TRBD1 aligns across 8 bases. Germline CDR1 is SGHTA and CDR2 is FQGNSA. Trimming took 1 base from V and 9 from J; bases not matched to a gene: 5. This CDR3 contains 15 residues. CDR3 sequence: CASSLGNRGASPLHF. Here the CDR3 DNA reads TGTGCCAGCAGCTTAGGAAACAGGGGGGCTTCACCCCTCCACTTT.

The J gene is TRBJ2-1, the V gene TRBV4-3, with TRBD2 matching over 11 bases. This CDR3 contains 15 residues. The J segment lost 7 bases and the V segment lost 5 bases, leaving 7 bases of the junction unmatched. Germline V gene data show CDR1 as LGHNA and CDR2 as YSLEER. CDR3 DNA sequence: TGCGCCAGCAGCGTAGCGGGAGGGCGGAATAATGAGCAGTTCTTC. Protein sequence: CASSVAGGRNNEQFF.

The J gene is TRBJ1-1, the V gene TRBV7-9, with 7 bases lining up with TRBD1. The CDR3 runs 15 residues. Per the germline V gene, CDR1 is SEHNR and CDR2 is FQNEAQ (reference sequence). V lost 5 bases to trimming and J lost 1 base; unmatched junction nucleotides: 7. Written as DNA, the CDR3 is TGTGCCAGCAGCACCACACAGGGGTCGAACACTGAAGCTTTCTTT. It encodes CASSTTQGSNTEAFF. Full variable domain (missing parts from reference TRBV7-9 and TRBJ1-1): DTGVSQNPRHKITKRGQNVTFRCDPISEHNRLYWYRQTLGQGPEFLTYFQNEAQLEKSRLLSDRFSAERPKGSFSTLEIQRTEQGDSAMYLCASSTTQGSNTEAFFGQGTRLTVV.

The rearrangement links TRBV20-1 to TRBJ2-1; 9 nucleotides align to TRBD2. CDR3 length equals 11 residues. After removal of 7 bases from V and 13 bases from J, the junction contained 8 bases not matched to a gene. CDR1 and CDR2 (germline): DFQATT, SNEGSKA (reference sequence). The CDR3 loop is CSGRGREGQFF. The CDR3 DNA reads TGCAGTGGCAGAGGGCGGGAGGGTCAGTTCTTC.

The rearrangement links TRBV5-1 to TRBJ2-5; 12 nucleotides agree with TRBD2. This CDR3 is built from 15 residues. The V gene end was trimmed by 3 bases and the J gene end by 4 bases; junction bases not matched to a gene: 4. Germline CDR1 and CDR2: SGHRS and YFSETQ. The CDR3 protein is CASSSGLAGSETQYF. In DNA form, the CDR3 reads TGCGCCAGCAGCTCCGGACTAGCGGGATCAGAGACCCAGTACTTC.

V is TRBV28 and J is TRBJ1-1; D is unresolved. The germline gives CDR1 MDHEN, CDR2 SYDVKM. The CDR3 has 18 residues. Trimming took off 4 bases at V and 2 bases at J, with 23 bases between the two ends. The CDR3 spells CASSSPYSPIDGNTEAFF. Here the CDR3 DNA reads TGTGCCAGCAGTTCGCCCTACTCCCCTATCGACGGTAACACTGAAGCTTTCTTT.

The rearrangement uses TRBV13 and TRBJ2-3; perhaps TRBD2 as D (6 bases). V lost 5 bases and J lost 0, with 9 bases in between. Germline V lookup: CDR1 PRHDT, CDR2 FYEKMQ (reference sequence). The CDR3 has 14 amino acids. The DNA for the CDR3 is TGTGCCAGCAGCCGGGACTCCAGCACAGATACGCAGTATTTT. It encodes CASSRDSSTDTQYF.

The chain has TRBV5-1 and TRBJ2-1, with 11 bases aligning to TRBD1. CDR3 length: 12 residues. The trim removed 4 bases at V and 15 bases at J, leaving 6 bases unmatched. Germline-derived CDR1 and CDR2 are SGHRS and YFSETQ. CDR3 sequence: CASSPGQGAGFF. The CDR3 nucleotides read TGCGCCAGCAGCCCCGGACAGGGGGCTGGGTTCTTC.

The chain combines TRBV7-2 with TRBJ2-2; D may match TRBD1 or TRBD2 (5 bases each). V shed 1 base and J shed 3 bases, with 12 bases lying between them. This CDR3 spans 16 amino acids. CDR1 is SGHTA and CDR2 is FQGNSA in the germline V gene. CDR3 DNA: TGTGCCAGCAGCTTAGTGTCGGGGCAGGACACCGGGGAGCTGTTTTTT. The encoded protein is CASSLVSGQDTGELFF.

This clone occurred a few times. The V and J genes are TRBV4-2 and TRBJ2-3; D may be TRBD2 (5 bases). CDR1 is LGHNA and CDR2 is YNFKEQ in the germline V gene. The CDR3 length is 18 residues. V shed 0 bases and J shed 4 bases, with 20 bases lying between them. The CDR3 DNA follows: TGTGCCAGCAGCCAAGACTGGCCCCTTAGCGTTGCGGCAGATACGCAGTATTTT. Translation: CASSQDWPLSVAADTQYF.

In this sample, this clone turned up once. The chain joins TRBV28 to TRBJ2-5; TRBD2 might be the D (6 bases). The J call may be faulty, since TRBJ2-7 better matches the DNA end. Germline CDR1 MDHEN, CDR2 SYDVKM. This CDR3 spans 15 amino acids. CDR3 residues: CASSPPAGSSYEQYF. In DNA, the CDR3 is TGTGCCAGCAGTCCCCCGGCGGGAAGCTCCTACGAGCAGTACTTC.

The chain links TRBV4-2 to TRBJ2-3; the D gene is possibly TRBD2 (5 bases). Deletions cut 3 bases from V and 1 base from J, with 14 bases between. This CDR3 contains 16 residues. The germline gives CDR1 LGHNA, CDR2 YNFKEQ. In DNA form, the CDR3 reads TGTGCCAGCAGCCAGGACTCCCCTTCGGGCACAGATACGCAGTATTTT. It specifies CASSQDSPSGTDTQYF.

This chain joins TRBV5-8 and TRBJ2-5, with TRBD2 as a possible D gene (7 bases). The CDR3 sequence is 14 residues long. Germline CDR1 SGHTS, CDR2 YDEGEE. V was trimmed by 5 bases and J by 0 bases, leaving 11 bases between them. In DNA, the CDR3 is TGTGCCAGCAGTGAGGGGGGGCACCAAGAGACCCAGTACTTC. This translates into CASSEGGHQETQYF.

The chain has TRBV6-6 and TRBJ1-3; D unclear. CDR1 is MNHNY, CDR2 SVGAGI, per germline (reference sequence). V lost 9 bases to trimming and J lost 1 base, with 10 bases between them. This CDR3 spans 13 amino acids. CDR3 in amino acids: CASSSSSGNTIYF. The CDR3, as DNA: TGTGCCAGTAGCTCTTCGTCTGGAAACACCATATATTTT.

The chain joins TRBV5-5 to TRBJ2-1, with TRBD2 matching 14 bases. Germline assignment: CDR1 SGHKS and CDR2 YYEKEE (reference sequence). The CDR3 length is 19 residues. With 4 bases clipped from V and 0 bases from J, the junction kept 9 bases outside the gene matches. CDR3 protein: CASSTGTSGGLSSYNEQFF. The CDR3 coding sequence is TGTGCCAGCAGCACCGGGACTAGCGGGGGACTCAGCTCCTACAATGAGCAGTTCTTC.

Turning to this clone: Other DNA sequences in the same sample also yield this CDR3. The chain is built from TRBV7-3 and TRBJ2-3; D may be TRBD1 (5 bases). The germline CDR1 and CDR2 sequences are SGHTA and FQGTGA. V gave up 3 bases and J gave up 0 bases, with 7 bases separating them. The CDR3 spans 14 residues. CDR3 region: CASSLGLSTDTQYF. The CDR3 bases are TGTGCCAGCAGCTTGGGGCTTAGCACAGATACGCAGTATTTT.

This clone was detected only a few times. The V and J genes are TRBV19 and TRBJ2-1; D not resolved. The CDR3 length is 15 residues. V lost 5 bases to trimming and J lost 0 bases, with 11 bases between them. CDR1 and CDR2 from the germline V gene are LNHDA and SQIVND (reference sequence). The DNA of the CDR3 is TGTGCCAGTAGTCCCACATTTAGCTCCTACAATGAGCAGTTCTTC. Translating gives CASSPTFSSYNEQFF.

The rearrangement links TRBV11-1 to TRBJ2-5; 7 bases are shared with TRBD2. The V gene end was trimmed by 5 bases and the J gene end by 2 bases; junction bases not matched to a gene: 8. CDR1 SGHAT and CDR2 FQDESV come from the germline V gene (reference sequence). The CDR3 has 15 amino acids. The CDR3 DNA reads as TGTGCCAGCAGCCCGCGACTAGCCCGACAAGAGACCCAGTACTTC. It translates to CASSPRLARQETQYF.

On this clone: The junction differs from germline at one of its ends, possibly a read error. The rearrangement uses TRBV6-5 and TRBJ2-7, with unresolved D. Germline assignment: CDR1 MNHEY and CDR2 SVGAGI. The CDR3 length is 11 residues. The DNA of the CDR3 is TGTGCCATCAGTGAAAGTTACGAGCAGTACTTC. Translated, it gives CAISESYEQYF.

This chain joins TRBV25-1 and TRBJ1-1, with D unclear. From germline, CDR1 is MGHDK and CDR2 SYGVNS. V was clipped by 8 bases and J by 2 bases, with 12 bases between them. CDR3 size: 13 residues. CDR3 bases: TGTGCCAGCCGTCCGAGAAGCAACACTGAAGCTTTCTTT. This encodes CASRPRSNTEAFF.

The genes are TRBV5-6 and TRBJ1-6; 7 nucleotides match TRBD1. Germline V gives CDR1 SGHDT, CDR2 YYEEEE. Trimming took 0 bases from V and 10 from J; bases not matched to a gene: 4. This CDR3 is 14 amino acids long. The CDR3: CASSLARGVSPLHF. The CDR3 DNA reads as TGTGCCAGCAGCTTGGCCAGGGGGGTCTCACCCCTCCACTTT.

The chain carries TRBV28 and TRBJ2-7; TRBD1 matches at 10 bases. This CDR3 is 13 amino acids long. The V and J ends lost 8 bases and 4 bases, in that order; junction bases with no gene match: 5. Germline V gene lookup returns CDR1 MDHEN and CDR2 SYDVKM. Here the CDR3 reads CASRTGGKYEQYF. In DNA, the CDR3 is TGTGCCAGCCGGACAGGGGGAAAATACGAGCAGTACTTC.

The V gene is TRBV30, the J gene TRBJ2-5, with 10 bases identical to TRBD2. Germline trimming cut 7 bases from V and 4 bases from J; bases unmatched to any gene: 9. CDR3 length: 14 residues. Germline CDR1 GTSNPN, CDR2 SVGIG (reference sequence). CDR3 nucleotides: TGTGCCTTGACCCAGCGGGAGGGGGGAGAGACCCAGTACTTC. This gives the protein CALTQREGGETQYF.